These 8 T cell receptor beta chains originate from one sample sequenced in a study of human T cells and chemical hapten exposure. One entry per CDR3 protein, called by TCRdb with MiXCR from the RACE reads. The sample shows about 73,000 distinct CDR3 sequences, over 6.5% of them seen only once. The time point: patch test 2, 6 weeks after DPC sensitization. Regarding treatment: therapeutic diphenylcyclopropenone sensitization with weekly scalp DPC. This specimen consisted of whole blood, obtained in connection with sensitization to the hapten diphenylcyclopropenone (DPC). The receptors were sampled from a woman aged 45-60 years with alopecia areata. Some clones in this sample may be carry-over from other donors' samples.

The chain combines TRBV7-2 with TRBJ2-5; 7 nucleotides align to TRBD1. Trimming cost V 5 bases and J 5 bases; bases outside gene matches: 17. This CDR3 contains 17 residues. Germline CDR1 is SGHTA and CDR2 is FQGNSA. The CDR3 here is CASSPEVWATGQETQYF. DNA of the CDR3: TGTGCCAGCAGCCCAGAGGTATGGGCGACAGGGCAGGAGACCCAGTACTTC.

The V gene is TRBV12-3 or TRBV12-4, the J gene TRBJ1-6; weak D call: TRBD1 (6 bases). The CDR3 contains 13 residues. V was shortened by 8 bases and J by 8 bases, with 13 bases between the two germline ends. CDR3 amino acids: CASQGMGDSPLHF. For the CDR3, the DNA is TGTGCCAGCCAGGGGATGGGGGATTCACCCCTCCACTTT.

This clonotype was seen only a few times. The rearrangement uses TRBV4-1 and TRBJ1-1, with 7 bases aligning to TRBD1. The germline V gene has CDR1 MGHRA and CDR2 YSYEKL. The CDR3 has 15 amino acids. The ends lost 1 base at V and 5 bases at J; junction bases unmatched: 7. The CDR3 spells CASSQVEGAKTEAFF. The CDR3 DNA reads TGCGCCAGCAGCCAAGTTGAGGGGGCAAAAACTGAAGCTTTCTTT.

The table lists this clonotype with many counts. This chain connects TRBV7-2 to TRBJ1-1; D not certain. Trimming pared 2 bases from V and 2 bases from J, leaving 6 bases between. Germline CDR1 SGHTA, CDR2 FQGNSA. The CDR3 length is 13 residues. The CDR3 sequence: CASSLPSNTEAFF. The CDR3 coding sequence is TGTGCCAGCAGCTTACCTAGTAACACTGAAGCTTTCTTT.

In regard to this clonotype: One end of the junction fails to match germline, which may point to a read error. This chain uses TRBV19 with TRBJ2-7, with D possibly being TRBD1 or TRBD2 (5 bases each). The CDR3 totals 12 residues. Germline values: CDR1 LNHDA, CDR2 SQIVND (reference sequence). CDR3 loop: CASKGESHEQYF. DNA of the CDR3: TGTGCCAGTAAAGGGGAGAGCCACGAACAGTACTTC.

The chain employs TRBV6-1 and TRBJ2-2; D not certain. Germline-derived CDR1 and CDR2 are MNHNS and SASEGT. The length of the CDR3 is 12 residues. V lost 2 bases and J lost 6, with 4 bases in between. CDR3 in amino acids: CASSENAGELFF. The CDR3 nucleotides are TGTGCCAGCAGTGAAAACGCCGGGGAGCTGTTTTTT.

This clonotype has a count of ten or more. This rearrangement joins TRBV28 to TRBJ2-7; D perhaps matches TRBD1 (6 bases). Trimming pared 2 bases from V and 9 bases from J, leaving 11 bases between. This CDR3 region has 12 residues. Germline V gives CDR1 MDHEN, CDR2 SYDVKM. The CDR3 here is CASSLGQLRQYF. The CDR3 nucleotides read TGTGCCAGCAGTTTAGGACAGCTTAGGCAGTACTTC.

In its sample, this clonotype was seen a few times. The genes are TRBV7-2 and TRBJ1-1, with a tentative D call TRBD1 (6 bases). The length of the CDR3 is 15 residues. Germline CDR1 and CDR2: SGHTA and FQGNSA. V dropped 0 bases and J dropped 2 bases, with 10 bases sitting between them. CDR3 coding DNA: TGTGCCAGCAGCTTAGCCGACAGGAGAAACACTGAAGCTTTCTTT. Residues: CASSLADRRNTEAFF.